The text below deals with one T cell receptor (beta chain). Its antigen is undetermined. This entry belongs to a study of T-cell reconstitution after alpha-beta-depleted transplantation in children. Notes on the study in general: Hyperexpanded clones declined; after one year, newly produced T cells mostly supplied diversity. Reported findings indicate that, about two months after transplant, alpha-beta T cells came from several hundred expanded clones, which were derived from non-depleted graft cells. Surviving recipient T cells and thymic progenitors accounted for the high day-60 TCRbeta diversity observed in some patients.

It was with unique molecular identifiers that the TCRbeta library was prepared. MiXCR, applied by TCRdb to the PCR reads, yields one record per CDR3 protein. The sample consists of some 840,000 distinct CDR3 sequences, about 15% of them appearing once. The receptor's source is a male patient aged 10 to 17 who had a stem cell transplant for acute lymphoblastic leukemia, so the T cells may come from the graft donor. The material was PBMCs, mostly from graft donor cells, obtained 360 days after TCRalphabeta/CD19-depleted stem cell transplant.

CDR3 sequence: CASSLAFGTGSYGYTF. DNA for the CDR3: TGCGCCAGCAGCTTGGCCTTCGGAACAGGCAGCTATGGCTACACCTTC. The gene calls are TRBV5-1 and TRBJ1-2; D might be TRBD1 (5 bases). From germline, CDR1 is SGHRS and CDR2 YFSETQ. Trimming shortened V by 0 bases and J by 4 bases, and 16 bases separated the two germline ends. There are 16 residues in the CDR3.